The rows below give T cell receptor beta chains drawn from one sample of a study of CD8 T cells in Susac syndrome. TCRdb passed the immunoSEQ multiplex PCR reads through MiXCR, listing each CDR3 protein once. Of approximately 180,000 distinct CDR3 sequences listed, 80% to 95% were seen once; the top ten hold 0.09% to 0.095%. The sequenced sample was CD4+ T cells from PBMCs. The receptor source for this set is a human donor with multiple sclerosis. The conserved cysteine and the conserved F or W are not part of the CDR3 here.

>12|TRBV9
ASTTGTGYSPLH
>17|TRBV28
ASNDQHPSGGRDTGELF
>11|TRBV30
AWSSVGGIGYT
>11|TRBV6-6
ASSRQANYGYT
>12|TRBV10-3
AISESRENYGYT
>13|TRBV28
ASSRVAALGDTQY
>11|TRBV30
AIASDRGLSYT
>15|TRBV14
ASSQFTTGGPIHEQY
>14|TRBV28
ASSSTPGQGRDTQY
>13|TRBV20-1
SARELAGGSNEQY
>12|TRBV27
ASSLRRLGNIQY
>10|TRBV30
AWRQGAGELF
>11|TRBV12-3/TRBV12-4
ASKGQMNTEAF
>15|TRBV27
ASSLYRREGVDQPQH
>11|TRBV5-1
ASNPGAAETQY
>11|TRBV6-5
ASSRLAGDTQY
>11|TRBV24-1
ATSDRNYNEQF
>10|TRBV30
AWSVGQETQY
>13|TRBV4-1
ASSQAGAETYEQY
>11|TRBV30
AWNYQGGDTQY
>11|TRBV7-2
ASSLVPAEEQF